Following are 26 T cell receptor beta chains from one sample sequenced in a study of OX40 agonist ivuxolimab in advanced cancers. Libraries were prepared by immunoSEQ multiplex PCR; TCRdb keeps only in-frame clonotypes and omits some of them. The sample records about 82,000 clones, 70% to 90% being singletons. Sequencing was performed on CD4+ or CD8+ T cells sorted from blood, taken in a trial of the OX40 agonist ivuxolimab. The receptor source for this set is an adult with an advanced solid tumor such as melanoma, head and neck, liver or kidney cancer.

The rearrangement uses TRBV7-9 and TRBJ1-4, with 7 bases that match TRBD1. The junction had 3 bases not matched to a gene; V was cut back by 3 bases and J by 8 bases. The germline CDR1 and CDR2 sequences are SEHNR and FQNEAQ (reference sequence). CDR3 length equals 13 residues. CDR3 protein: CASSFTGEEKLFF. The DNA of the CDR3 is TGTGCCAGCAGCTTTACAGGGGAAGAAAAACTGTTTTTT.

The chain couples TRBV7-3 to TRBJ2-2, with no clear D. Germline CDR1 SGHTA, CDR2 FQGTGA. CDR3 size: 12 residues. The V end was cut by 6 bases, the J end by 3 bases, with 5 bases between. The CDR3: CASSSDTGELFF. The CDR3, as DNA: TGTGCCAGCAGTTCGGACACCGGGGAGCTGTTTTTT.

This clone has just one count. The chain carries TRBV9 and TRBJ2-5; D is uncertain. Between the trimmed V and J ends, which lost 3 bases and 1 base, there was a span of 13 bases. This CDR3 contains 15 residues. Looked up from germline, CDR1 is SGDLS and CDR2 is YYNGEE. CDR3 sequence (DNA): TGTGCCAGCAGCGCCGACGGGCGCCGCCAAGAGACCCAGTACTTC. Its protein is CASSADGRRQETQYF.

The J gene is TRBJ2-7, the V gene TRBV18; unclear D gene. V was pared by 1 base and J by 4 bases, with 14 bases between. Germline loops: CDR1 KGHSH, CDR2 LQKENI. This CDR3 contains 15 residues. The DNA for the CDR3 is TGTGCCAGCTCACCACGAGTCGCAGGAGAATACGAGCAGTACTTC. Protein sequence: CASSPRVAGEYEQYF.

The chain uses TRBV2 and TRBJ2-7, with 12 bases that match TRBD2. V lost 8 bases and J lost 7; bases outside the gene matches: 6. CDR1 is SNHLY, CDR2 FYNNEI, per germline. The CDR3 consists of 13 residues. The CDR3 nucleotides are TGTGCCAGCGTTCGACTAGCGGGAGATGAGCAGTACTTC. Translating gives CASVRLAGDEQYF.

The J gene is TRBJ1-6, the V gene TRBV6-5, with 7 bases matching TRBD1. Looked up from germline, CDR1 is MNHEY and CDR2 is SVGAGI. The junction had 8 bases not matched to a gene; V was cut back by 3 bases and J by 9 bases. The CDR3 runs to 15 residues. The CDR3 DNA sequence: TGTGCCAGCAGTTATACCGGGACAGTTTCTTCACCCCTCCACTTT. Protein sequence: CASSYTGTVSSPLHF.

The rearrangement joins TRBV7-8 to TRBJ1-5; 12 bases fit TRBD1. This CDR3 spans 19 amino acids. The germline CDR1 and CDR2 sequences are SGHVS and FQNEAQ. V shed 5 bases, J shed 7 bases, and the junction held 18 bases outside the gene matches. CDR3 sequence reads: CASSPQAVTGTGGVQPQHF. Here the CDR3 DNA reads TGTGCCAGCAGCCCCCAAGCCGTTACCGGGACAGGGGGCGTGCAGCCCCAGCATTTT.

A few counts support this clone. The chain joins TRBV19 to TRBJ2-2, with unresolved D. The CDR3 contains 13 residues. Germline values: CDR1 LNHDA, CDR2 SQIVND (reference sequence). The V and J ends lost 5 bases and 2 bases respectively, with 6 bases between them. The CDR3 DNA reads TGTGCCAGTAGTCAGCCAAACACCGGGGAGCTGTTTTTT. Its translation: CASSQPNTGELFF.

Remarks on this clone: No DNA is shown, since the ends of the CDR3 on it are uncertain; the CDR3 is the one TCRdb lists. The CDR3 sequence is CASSLFLSGKETQYF. V gene TRBV7-9 combines with J gene TRBJ2-5; whether TRBD1, the table's D call, matches the DNA was not checked. The CDR3 spans 15 amino acids, including both terminal residues. The germline V gene has CDR1 SEHNR and CDR2 FQNEAQ (reference sequence).

This clone was counted once. V is TRBV5-1 and J is TRBJ2-2, with 8 bases fitting TRBD1. The germline V gene encodes CDR1 SGHRS and CDR2 YFSETQ. V dropped 4 bases and J dropped 4; count of bases not matched to a gene: 9. This CDR3 has 16 residues. The CDR3: CASSRGRGQVTGELFF. As DNA, the CDR3 is TGCGCCAGCAGCCGCGGCAGGGGGCAGGTCACCGGGGAGCTGTTTTTT.

The sample holds a few counts of this clone. A junction end diverges from the germline sequence, so it may reflect a read error. The chain couples TRBV7-3 to TRBJ1-2, with TRBD1 identical over 8 bases. Germline V CDR1 and CDR2: SGHTA, FQGTGA. The CDR3 covers 12 residues. CDR3 sequence reads: CASSSHRDRKVF. CDR3 coding DNA: TGTGCCAGCAGCTCACACCGGGACAGGAAGGTATTC.

V usage is TRBV9 and J usage is TRBJ2-7; 12 positions match TRBD2. Germline trimming cut 2 bases from V and 6 bases from J; bases unmatched to any gene: 0. The CDR3 totals 13 residues. Per the germline V gene, CDR1 is SGDLS and CDR2 is YYNGEE. The CDR3 region has the DNA TGTGCCAGCAGCGTGACTAGCGGGAGCGAGCAGTACTTC. Amino acids: CASSVTSGSEQYF.

The chain uses TRBV19 and TRBJ2-1, with D possibly matching TRBD2 (6 bases). This CDR3 has 15 amino acids. V dropped 0 bases and J dropped 5 bases, with 11 bases sitting between them. CDR1 is LNHDA, CDR2 SQIVND, per germline (reference sequence). The CDR3 region has the DNA TGTGCCAGTAGTATAGAGGCAGGGAGGCACAATGAGCAGTTCTTC. Its protein product is CASSIEAGRHNEQFF.

V usage is TRBV19 and J usage is TRBJ2-1; 11 bases line up with TRBD2. CDR1 LNHDA and CDR2 SQIVND come from the germline V gene (reference sequence). The CDR3 sequence is 15 residues long. J lost 6 bases, V lost 2 bases, and 3 bases had no gene match. As DNA, the CDR3 is TGTGCCAGTAGTATATTGACTAGCGGGACCAATGAGCAGTTCTTC. It translates to CASSILTSGTNEQFF.

This clone was recorded a few times. The rearrangement joins TRBV5-6 to TRBJ1-1; a possible D gene is TRBD1 (5 bases). Germline CDR1 and CDR2: SGHDT and YYEEEE. V was trimmed by 3 bases and J by 6 bases, leaving 12 bases between them. The CDR3 has 13 amino acids. CDR3 in amino acids: CASSSTTAPEAFF. CDR3 sequence (DNA): TGTGCCAGCAGCTCGACGACAGCTCCTGAAGCTTTCTTT.

This clone was recorded once. This chain joins TRBV19 and TRBJ2-4; 7 positions agree with TRBD2. The germline gives CDR1 LNHDA, CDR2 SQIVND (reference sequence). There are 14 residues in the CDR3. The V and J ends lost 0 bases and 10 bases, in that order; junction bases with no gene match: 6. As DNA, the CDR3 is TGTGCCAGTAGTATAGATAGGGGACTAAGTATTCAGTACTTC. Translation: CASSIDRGLSIQYF.

The J gene is TRBJ1-3, the V gene TRBV11-2, with no clear D. Between the trimmed V and J ends, which lost 5 bases and 2 bases, there was a span of 16 bases. CDR3 length: 16 amino acids. Germline V gene lookup returns CDR1 SGHAT and CDR2 FQNNGV. The CDR3 spells CASSPLITTAGNTIYF. In DNA form, the CDR3 reads TGTGCCAGCAGCCCCCTGATCACAACGGCTGGAAACACCATATATTTT.

The J gene is TRBJ1-4, the V gene TRBV7-9; D is unresolved. The CDR3 loop spans 15 amino acids. The germline gives CDR1 SEHNR, CDR2 FQNEAQ (reference sequence). V lost 4 bases and J 8 bases, leaving 17 bases between the germline ends. For the CDR3, the DNA is TGTGCCAGCAGCTCATGGACTCACTTAGGGGAAAAACTGTTTTTT. Its protein product is CASSSWTHLGEKLFF.

The chain is built from TRBV5-5 and TRBJ1-2; weak D call: TRBD1 (6 bases). The CDR3 is made up of 16 amino acids. Germline V gene lookup returns CDR1 SGHKS and CDR2 YYEKEE (reference sequence). Trimming left V 2 bases short and J 1 base short, with 15 bases between. CDR3 amino acids: CASSLVDRPFNYGYTF. The CDR3 bases are TGTGCCAGCAGCTTAGTCGACAGGCCTTTTAACTATGGCTACACCTTC.

This clone has a handful of counts. The chain links TRBV11-2 to TRBJ1-2; tentative D call: TRBD1 (5 bases). The CDR3 is 13 residues long. Germline CDR1 reads SGHAT; CDR2 reads FQNNGV. V lost 5 bases, J lost 8 bases, and 15 bases lay in between. The CDR3 bases are TGTGCCAGCAGCCTGGGGCAGCTAGACGGCTACACCTTC. Translation: CASSLGQLDGYTF.

This clone was seen just once. The V call is TRBV10-3, the J call TRBJ2-7; TRBD2 aligns across 14 bases. Germline V gene lookup returns CDR1 ENHRY and CDR2 SYGVKD. The CDR3 is 15 amino acids. Germline trimming cut 6 bases from V and 6 bases from J; bases unmatched to any gene: 7. CDR3 loop: CAISLGLAGVSEQYF. The CDR3 region has the DNA TGTGCCATCAGCCTGGGACTAGCGGGAGTCTCCGAGCAGTACTTC.

This sequence joins TRBV4-2 and TRBJ2-3; perhaps D is TRBD1 or TRBD2 (6 bases each). Per germline, CDR1 LGHNA and CDR2 YNFKEQ. This CDR3 is built from 18 residues. The V gene lost 10 bases and the J gene lost 6 bases, with 32 bases spanning the gap. In nucleotides, the CDR3 is TGTGCCACTAGTATTAGCGGTGGGGATGGGTTTAGGGGGGATACGCAGTATTTT. Encoded protein: CATSISGGDGFRGDTQYF.

The V and J genes are TRBV11-3 and TRBJ2-1, with D possibly being TRBD1 or TRBD2 (5 bases each). V lost 0 bases to trimming and J lost 6 bases, with 9 bases between them. In germline, CDR1 is SGHNT, CDR2 YENEEA. The CDR3 totals 14 residues. CDR3 in amino acids: CASSLDLGTNEQFF. CDR3 coding DNA: TGTGCCAGCAGCTTAGATTTGGGGACCAATGAGCAGTTCTTC.

The chain couples TRBV4-1 to TRBJ2-1, with 8 nucleotides matching TRBD1. The CDR3 runs to 16 residues. Germline CDR1 and CDR2: MGHRA and YSYEKL. With 2 bases clipped from V and 1 base from J, the junction kept 4 bases outside the gene matches. CDR3 DNA: TGCGCCAGCAGCCAAAACAGGGGGATATCCTACAATGAGCAGTTCTTC. Its protein product is CASSQNRGISYNEQFF.

This rearrangement joins TRBV7-8 to TRBJ2-5; D is uncertain. The J call could be wrong; TRBJ2-7 is a better fit for the DNA end. CDR1 and CDR2 (germline): SGHVS, FQNEAQ. The CDR3 sequence is 15 residues long. The DNA for the CDR3 is TGTGCCAGCAGCCCCCAGTACAGCCTCTCCTACGAGCAGTACTTC. Residues: CASSPQYSLSYEQYF.

The chain links TRBV6-5 to TRBJ2-2; D might be TRBD1 (7 bases). Per the germline V gene, CDR1 is MNHEY and CDR2 is SVGAGI. Trimming shortened V by 6 bases and J by 2 bases, and 13 bases separated the two germline ends. The length of the CDR3 is 15 residues. The CDR3 region has the DNA TGTGCCAGCAGGCGGGGACAGTCAAACACCGGGGAGCTGTTTTTT. Translation gives CASRRGQSNTGELFF.